Sequencing of this TCR beta chain was carried out in a study of siplizumab effects on memory and regulatory T cells (dated by TCRdb to between 2018 and 2020). Regarding the research as a whole: The study examined how the anti-CD2 antibody siplizumab affects alloreactive T-cell subsets in allogeneic mixed lymphocyte reactions built from human PBMCs.

V is shortened by 3 bases, J by 6 bases, and the region joining them spans 7 bases. Per the germline V gene, SGHTA is the CDR1 and FQGNSA is the CDR2. Spanning cysteine to phenylalanine, the CDR3 consists of 12 amino acids. Only the CDR3 DNA stays, 36 bases, in frame from base 1. Study-level results and caveats: A naive or memory phenotype could not be assigned to roughly 75-95% of proliferating CD4+ or CD8+ clones. Because sequences at frequencies below about 10^-5 were poorly captured, only a minor fraction of alloreactive clones could be mapped back to unstimulated subsets. The cumulative frequency of alloreactive sequences traceable to unstimulated CD4+ memory T cells was significantly reduced by siplizumab. Whether proliferating Tregs from siplizumab cultures were suppressive was not functionally confirmed. Unstimulated naive T cells appeared more diverse than memory T cells, and naive cells seemed to contribute substantially to the alloresponse. Of the alloreactive CD4+ clones that could be mapped, the Treg-derived share averaged roughly 73% with siplizumab compared with around 27% in control reactions.

Libraries were built with the immunoSEQ multiplex PCR assay. Some 100,000 TCR templates per sample were assayed by the deep sequencing platform. Genomic DNA extracted from sorted T cells was the material used for TCRbeta CDR3 sequencing. Per the source publication's procedure: Clonal analysis of TCRbeta CDR3 data was done in the R programming language. Alloreactive CD4+ and CD8+ clones were defined by comparing unstimulated samples with post-reaction CFSE-low samples. Regulatory or non-regulatory origin of alloreactive CD4+ clones was assigned by matching sequences to the sorted unstimulated Treg and non-Treg repertoires. TCRdb's version of the immuneACCESS table is confined to in-frame rearrangements and falls short of the full clone set. An unresolved V gene accounts for under half of the shortfall where checked; the remainder is of unknown origin. V, J and clone size reflect that table, while D and trimming were determined from the DNA. This sample lists about 52,000 clones; roughly 97% were detected once. Of the sample, around 0.6% is held by the ten largest clones.

Additional sequencing covered unstimulated subsets from three donor pairs, namely CD8+ effector memory, CD4+ naive, CD8+ TEMRA, CD4+ memory and CD8+ naive. TCRbeta CDR3 sequencing was performed on sorted unstimulated T cells and on proliferating T cells recovered from mixed lymphocyte reactions. Fresh whole blood from ten HLA-typed healthy donors was used as the source from which PBMCs were isolated. Notes on this clone: Its antigen remains unidentified. Nothing much larger sits one base from this clone, and base qualities are not available. The sample contains more than one DNA sequence encoding this CDR3.

Sequences were obtained from naive CD4+ T cells sorted from blood. In the paper's terms, the cell subset or site label means: unstimulated naive T cells. The TCR sequence derives from a human donor in good health. The receptor chain draws on TRBV7-2 and TRBJ2-3; too little of a D gene remains to name it. The CDR3 sequence is CASSFRADTQYF. The sequenced DNA: TGTGCCAGCAGCTTTAGAGCGGATACGCAGTATTTT.